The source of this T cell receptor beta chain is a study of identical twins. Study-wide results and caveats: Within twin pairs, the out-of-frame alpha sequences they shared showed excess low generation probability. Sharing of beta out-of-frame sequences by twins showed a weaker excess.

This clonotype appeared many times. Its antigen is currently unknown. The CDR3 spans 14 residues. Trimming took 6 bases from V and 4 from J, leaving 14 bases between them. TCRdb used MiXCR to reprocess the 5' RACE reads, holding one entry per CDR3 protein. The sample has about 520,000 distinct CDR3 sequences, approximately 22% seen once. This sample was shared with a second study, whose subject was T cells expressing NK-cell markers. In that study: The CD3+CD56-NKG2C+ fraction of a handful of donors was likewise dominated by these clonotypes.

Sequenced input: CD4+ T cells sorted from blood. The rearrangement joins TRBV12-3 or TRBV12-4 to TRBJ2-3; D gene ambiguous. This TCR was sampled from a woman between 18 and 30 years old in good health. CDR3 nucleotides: TGTGCCAGCAGACTTGAAGCCGGATCAGATACGCAGTATTTT. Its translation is CASRLEAGSDTQYF.